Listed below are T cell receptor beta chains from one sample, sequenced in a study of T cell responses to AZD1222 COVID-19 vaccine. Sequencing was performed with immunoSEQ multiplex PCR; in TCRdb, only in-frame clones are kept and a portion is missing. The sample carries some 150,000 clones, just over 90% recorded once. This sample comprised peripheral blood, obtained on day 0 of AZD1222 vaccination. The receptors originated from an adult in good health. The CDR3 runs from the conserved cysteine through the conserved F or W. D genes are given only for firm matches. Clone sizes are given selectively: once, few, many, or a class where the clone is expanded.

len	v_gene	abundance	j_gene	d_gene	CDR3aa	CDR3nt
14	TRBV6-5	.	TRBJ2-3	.	CASHRLTNTDTQYF	TGTGCCAGTCATCGCCTTACAAACACAGATACGCAGTATTTT
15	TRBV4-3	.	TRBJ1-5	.	CASSHERGSNQPQHF	TGCGCCAGCAGCCACGAGAGGGGCAGCAATCAGCCCCAGCATTTT
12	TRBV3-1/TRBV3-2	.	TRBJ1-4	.	CASKAPNEKLFF	TGTGCCAGCAAGGCACCTAATGAAAAACTGTTTTTT
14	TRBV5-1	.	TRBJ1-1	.	CASSLAASNTEAFF	TGCGCCAGCAGCTTGGCGGCGTCGAACACTGAAGCTTTCTTT
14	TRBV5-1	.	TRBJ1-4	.	CASSGRDRGEKLFF	TGCGCCAGCAGCGGCCGGGACCGAGGTGAAAAACTGTTTTTT
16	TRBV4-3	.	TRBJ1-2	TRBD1	CASSLARRDRKYGYTF	TGCGCCAGCAGCCTTGCCCGCCGGGACAGGAAATATGGCTACACCTTC
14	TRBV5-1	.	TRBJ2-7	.	CASSSLYGGYEQYF	TGCGCCAGCAGCTCACTTTATGGGGGCTACGAGCAGTACTTC
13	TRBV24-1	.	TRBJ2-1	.	CATSPSGYNEQFF	TGTGCCACCAGTCCGTCGGGTTACAATGAGCAGTTCTTC
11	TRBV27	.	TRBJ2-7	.	CASSFTYEQYF	TGTGCCAGCAGTTTCACCTACGAGCAGTACTTC
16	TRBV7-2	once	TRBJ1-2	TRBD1	CASSFWTGSLNYGYTF	TGTGCCAGCAGCTTTTGGACAGGATCCCTTAACTATGGCTACACCTTC
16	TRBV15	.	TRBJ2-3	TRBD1	CATSRDRTGGVDTQYF	TGTGCCACCAGCAGAGATCGGACAGGGGGGGTAGATACGCAGTATTTT
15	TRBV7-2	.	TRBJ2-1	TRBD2	CATNRERGYYNEQFF	TGTGCTACTAATCGTGAGCGGGGGTACTACAATGAGCAGTTCTTC
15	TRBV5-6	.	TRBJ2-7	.	CASSLFSGSYYEQYF	TGTGCCAGCAGCTTGTTTTCTGGATCTTACTACGAGCAGTACTTC
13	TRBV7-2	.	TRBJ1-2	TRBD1	CASSGDRVYGYTF	TGTGCCAGCAGCGGGGACAGAGTCTATGGCTACACCTTC
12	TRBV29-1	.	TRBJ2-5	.	CSVERVQETQYF	TGCAGCGTTGAACGGGTACAAGAGACCCAGTACTTC
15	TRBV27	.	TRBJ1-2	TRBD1	CASSYTGTGGYGYTF	TGTGCCAGCAGTTATACCGGGACAGGGGGCTATGGCTACACCTTC
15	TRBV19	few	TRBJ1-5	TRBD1	CASSRTGYSNQPQHF	TGTGCCAGTAGTCGGACAGGATATAGCAATCAGCCCCAGCATTTT
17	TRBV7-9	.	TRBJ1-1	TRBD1	CASSFGQGVFRNTEAFF	TGTGCCAGCAGCTTTGGACAGGGGGTTTTTCGGAACACTGAAGCTTTCTTT
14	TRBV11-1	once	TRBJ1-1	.	CASSLAIWGIRAFF	TGTGCCAGCAGCTTAGCGATTTGGGGGATCAGAGCTTTCTTT
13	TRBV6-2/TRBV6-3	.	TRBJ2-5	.	CASSYPGLETQYF	TGTGCCAGCAGTTACCCGGGACTCGAGACCCAGTACTTC
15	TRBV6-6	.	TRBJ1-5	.	CASSYRIETNQPQHF	TGTGCCAGCAGTTACAGGATAGAGACGAATCAGCCCCAGCATTTT
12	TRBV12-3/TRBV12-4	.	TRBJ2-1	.	CASSLVQAQQFF	TGTGCCAGCAGTTTAGTCCAGGCCCAGCAGTTCTTC
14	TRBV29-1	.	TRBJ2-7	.	CSALSGSQMGEQYF	TGCAGCGCCCTGTCTGGTTCCCAGATGGGCGAGCAGTACTTC
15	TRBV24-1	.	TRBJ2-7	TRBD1	CATSDSGQGGYEQYF	TGTGCCACCAGTGATTCGGGACAGGGCGGCTACGAGCAGTACTTC
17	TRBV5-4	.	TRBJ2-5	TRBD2	CASSLAPSGGAFRTQYF	TGTGCCAGCAGCTTGGCCCCTAGCGGGGGGGCTTTTCGGACCCAGTACTTC
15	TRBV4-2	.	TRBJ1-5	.	CASSQRPGADQPQHF	TGTGCCAGCAGCCAAAGGCCTGGGGCAGACCAGCCCCAGCATTTT
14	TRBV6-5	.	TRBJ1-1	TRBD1	CASRRGQGSTEAFF	TGTGCCAGCAGAAGGGGACAGGGATCGACTGAAGCTTTCTTT
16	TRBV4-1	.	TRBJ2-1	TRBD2	CASSLWEAGAYNEQFF	TGCGCCAGCAGCCTCTGGGAAGCGGGGGCCTACAATGAGCAGTTCTTC
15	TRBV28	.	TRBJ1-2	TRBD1	CASSFLDRGGGGYTF	TGTGCCAGCAGTTTTTTGGACAGGGGAGGGGGTGGCTACACCTTC
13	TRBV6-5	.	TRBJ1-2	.	CASRTTVGYGYTF	TGTGCCAGTCGGACAACTGTTGGCTATGGCTACACCTTC
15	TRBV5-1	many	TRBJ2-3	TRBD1	CASSSGTGVTDTQYF	TGCGCCAGCAGCTCGGGGACAGGGGTCACAGATACGCAGTATTTT
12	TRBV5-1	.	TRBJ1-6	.	CASSTERAPLHF	TGCGCCAGCAGCACTGAACGGGCACCCCTCCACTTT
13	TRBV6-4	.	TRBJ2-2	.	CASSEATGGELFF	TGTGCCAGCAGTGAGGCCACCGGCGGGGAGCTGTTTTTT
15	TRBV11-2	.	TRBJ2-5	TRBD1	CASSLTGGAMETQYF	TGTGCCAGCAGCCTGACAGGGGGCGCAATGGAGACCCAGTACTTC
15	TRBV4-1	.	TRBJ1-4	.	CASSPRDGRDEKLFF	TGCGCCAGCAGCCCCCGGGACGGAAGAGATGAAAAACTGTTTTTT
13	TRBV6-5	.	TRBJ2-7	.	CASSIDGTYEQYF	TGTGCCAGCAGCATAGACGGAACCTACGAGCAGTACTTC
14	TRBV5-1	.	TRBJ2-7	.	CASSWAAGSYEQYF	TGCGCCAGCAGCTGGGCAGCAGGCTCCTACGAGCAGTACTTC
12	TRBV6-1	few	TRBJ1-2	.	CASSESRDGYTF	TGTGCCAGCAGTGAATCCAGGGATGGCTACACCTTC
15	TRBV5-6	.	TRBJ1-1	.	CASSFPFGGGTEAFF	TGTGCCAGCAGCTTCCCTTTCGGGGGTGGCACTGAAGCTTTCTTT
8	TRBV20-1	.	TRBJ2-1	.	CSASPQFF	TGCAGTGCTAGCCCACAGTTCTTC
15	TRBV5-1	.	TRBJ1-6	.	CASSLAGPNYSPLHF	TGCGCCAGCAGCTTGGCAGGACCCAACTATTCACCCCTCCACTTT
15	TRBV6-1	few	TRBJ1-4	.	CASSDALAGYEKLFF	TGTGCCAGCAGTGATGCTCTGGCCGGGTATGAAAAACTGTTTTTT
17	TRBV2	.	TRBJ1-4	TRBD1	CASSERTGHATNEKLFF	TGTGCCAGCAGTGAAAGGACAGGACATGCAACTAATGAAAAACTGTTTTTT
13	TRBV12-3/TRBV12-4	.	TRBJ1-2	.	CASRTGGLYGYTF	TGTGCCAGTAGGACGGGGGGTTTATATGGCTACACCTTC
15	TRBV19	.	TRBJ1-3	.	CASSTFPGQGNTIYF	TGTGCCAGTAGTACCTTTCCCGGACAGGGAAACACCATATATTTT
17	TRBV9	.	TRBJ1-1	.	CASSVGSSGGTNTEAFF	TGTGCCAGCAGCGTAGGCTCTTCGGGGGGGACGAACACTGAAGCTTTCTTT
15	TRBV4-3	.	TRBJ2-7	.	CASSQERFDTRGQYF	TGCGCCAGCAGCCAAGAACGCTTTGACACGCGCGGGCAGTACTTC
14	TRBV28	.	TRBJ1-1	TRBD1	CASSLPGRGLAAFF	TGTGCCAGCAGTTTGCCGGGGAGGGGGCTCGCAGCTTTCTTT
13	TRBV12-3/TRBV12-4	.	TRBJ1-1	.	CASSSKGGTEAFF	TGTGCCAGCAGCTCGAAGGGCGGAACTGAAGCTTTCTTT
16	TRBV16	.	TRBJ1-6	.	CASSQVWTVYNSPLHF	TGTGCCAGCAGCCAAGTATGGACAGTCTATAATTCACCCCTCCACTTT
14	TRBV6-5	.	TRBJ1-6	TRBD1	CASIDRGSNSPLHF	TGTGCCAGCATAGACAGGGGGAGTAATTCACCCCTCCACTTT
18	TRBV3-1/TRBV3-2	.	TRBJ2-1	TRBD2	CASSHLYSGGTRSNEQFF	TGTGCCAGCAGCCACCTATACAGCGGGGGGACTCGGAGTAATGAGCAGTTCTTC
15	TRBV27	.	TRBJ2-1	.	CASSSEEPSYNEQFF	TGTGCCAGCAGTTCGGAGGAACCTTCCTACAATGAGCAGTTCTTC
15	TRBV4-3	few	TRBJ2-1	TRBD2	CASSHSSGGAAEQFF	TGCGCCAGCAGCCACTCTAGCGGGGGGGCAGCTGAGCAGTTCTTC
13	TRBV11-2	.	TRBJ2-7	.	CASSFTQDYEQYF	TGTGCCAGCAGCTTTACGCAGGACTACGAGCAGTACTTC